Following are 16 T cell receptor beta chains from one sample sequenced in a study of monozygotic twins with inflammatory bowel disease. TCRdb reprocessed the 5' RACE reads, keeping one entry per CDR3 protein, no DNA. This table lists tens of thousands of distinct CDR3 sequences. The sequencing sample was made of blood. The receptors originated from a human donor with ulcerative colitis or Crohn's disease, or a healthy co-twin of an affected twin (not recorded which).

The chain's CDR3 is CASSQDVEAETQYF. The V call is TRBV4-2, the J call TRBJ2-5; the D call of TRBD2 rests on TCRdb alone, since no DNA is present to check it. Germline loops: CDR1 LGHNA, CDR2 YNFKEQ. This CDR3 contains 14 residues.

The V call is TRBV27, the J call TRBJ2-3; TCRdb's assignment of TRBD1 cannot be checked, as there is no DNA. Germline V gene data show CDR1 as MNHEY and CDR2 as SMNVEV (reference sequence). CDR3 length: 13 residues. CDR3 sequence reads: CASWGWGADTQYF.

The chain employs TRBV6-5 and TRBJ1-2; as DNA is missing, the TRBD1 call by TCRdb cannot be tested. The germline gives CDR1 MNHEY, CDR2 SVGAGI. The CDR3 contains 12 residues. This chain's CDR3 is CASKDRAYGYTF.

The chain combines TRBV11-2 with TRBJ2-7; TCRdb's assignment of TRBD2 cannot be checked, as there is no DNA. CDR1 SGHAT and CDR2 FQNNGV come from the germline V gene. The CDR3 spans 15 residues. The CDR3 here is CASSPGPGPSYEQYF.

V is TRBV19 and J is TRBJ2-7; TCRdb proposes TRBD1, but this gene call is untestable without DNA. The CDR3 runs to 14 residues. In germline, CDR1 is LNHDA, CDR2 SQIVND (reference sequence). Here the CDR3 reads CASSKQGLSYEQYF.

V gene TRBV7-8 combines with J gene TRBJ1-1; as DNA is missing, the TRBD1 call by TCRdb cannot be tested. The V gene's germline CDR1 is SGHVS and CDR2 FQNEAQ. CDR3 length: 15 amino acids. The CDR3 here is CASSQDARPDREAFF.

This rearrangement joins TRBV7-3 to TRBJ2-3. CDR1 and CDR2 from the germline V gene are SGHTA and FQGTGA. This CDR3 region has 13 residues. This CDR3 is CASSPTPTDTQYF.

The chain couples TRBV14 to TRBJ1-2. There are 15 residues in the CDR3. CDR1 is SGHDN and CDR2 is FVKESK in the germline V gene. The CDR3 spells CASSQDRVGGIGYTF.

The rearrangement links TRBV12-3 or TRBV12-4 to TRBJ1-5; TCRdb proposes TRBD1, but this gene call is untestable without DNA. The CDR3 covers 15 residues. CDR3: CASSLEGAGNQPQHF.

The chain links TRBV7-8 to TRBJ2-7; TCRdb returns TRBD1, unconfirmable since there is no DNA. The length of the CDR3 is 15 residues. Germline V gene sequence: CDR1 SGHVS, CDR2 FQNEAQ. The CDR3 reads CASSAGYGQGYEQYF.

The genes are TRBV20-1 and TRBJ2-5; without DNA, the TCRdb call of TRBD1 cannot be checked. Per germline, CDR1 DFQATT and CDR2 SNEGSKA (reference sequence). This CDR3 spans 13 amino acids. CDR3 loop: CSADWTDQETQYF.

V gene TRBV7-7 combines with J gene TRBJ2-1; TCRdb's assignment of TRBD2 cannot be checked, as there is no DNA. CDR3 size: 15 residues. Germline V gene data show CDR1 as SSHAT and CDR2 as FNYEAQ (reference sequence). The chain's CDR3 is CASSMGYGGENEQFF.

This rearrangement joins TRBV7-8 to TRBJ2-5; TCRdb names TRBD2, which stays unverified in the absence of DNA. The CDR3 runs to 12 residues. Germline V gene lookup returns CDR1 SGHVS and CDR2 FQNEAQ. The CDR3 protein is CASSLAEGTQYF.

The CDR3 region is CSARLHPAGEKLFF. This sequence joins TRBV20-1 and TRBJ1-4. The CDR3 is made up of 14 amino acids. Per the germline V gene, CDR1 is DFQATT and CDR2 is SNEGSKA (reference sequence).

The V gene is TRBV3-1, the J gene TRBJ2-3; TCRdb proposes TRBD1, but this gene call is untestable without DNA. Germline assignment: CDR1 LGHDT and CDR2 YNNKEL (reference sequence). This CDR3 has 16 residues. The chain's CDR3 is CASSPLGGLQVDTQYF.

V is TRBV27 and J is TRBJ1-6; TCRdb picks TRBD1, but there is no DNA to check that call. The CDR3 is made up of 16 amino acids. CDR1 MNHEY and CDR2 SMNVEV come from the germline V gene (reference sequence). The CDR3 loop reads CASSILQGAGWSPLHF.